The TCR beta chain under discussion was sequenced for a study of blood T cells in healthy people across ages (dated by TCRdb to 2013 to 2016). Looking at the study overall: Template switching captured roughly one uniquely barcoded TCR beta cDNA molecule per two T cells in model experiments. The donors were split into four age groups: young (average 16 years), middle-aged (about 40), aged (more than 60) and long-lived (over 75). The study analyzed two additional independent replicas of 1 million unique cDNA reads from the same blood draw for two donors, one aged 18 to 30 and one aged 80 or older. Donors of different ages were randomly distributed across sequencing lanes to avoid experimental bias. The study measured age-related changes in TCR beta repertoire diversity using deep sequencing normalized with unique cDNA molecular identifiers. The paper as a whole reports these results and caveats: Observed TCR beta diversity per million T cells fell roughly linearly with age, and a significant reduction was already apparent by age roughly 40. The long-lived group showed more naive CD4+ T cells, fewer expanded clones and increased TCR diversity than the aged group, suggesting age selection. Total diversity estimates from one million sequenced T cells were considered lower bounds and underestimates. A strong correlation was found between observed TCR beta diversity and the percentage of naive T cells measured by flow cytometry. Donor CMV infection status was unknown, potentially confounding age-related changes in expanded clonotypes. Since profiling was done on bulk unsorted PBMCs, naive and antigen-experienced compartments could not be conclusively compared.

V was cut back by 5 bases and J by 5 bases, leaving a gap of 18 bases between them. The CDR3 has 15 amino acids, counting the end cysteine and phenylalanine. CDR3 DNA only is kept here, 45 bases in frame from base 1. The germline V gene yields MGHRA for CDR1 and YSYEKL for CDR2. This clonotype came up many times. The target of this receptor is not known. No base-level quality is on record; no much larger clone is a single base apart. To prepare the library, 5' RACE was applied. A second PCR of roughly 7 to 11 cycles was performed with a sample-barcoded 5' primer and a J-beta primer mix. A template-switch 5' adaptor carrying 12 random nucleotides introduced a unique molecular identifier onto each TCR beta cDNA molecule. Each sample yielded at least 3 million CDR3-containing paired-end reads. First-strand cDNA synthesis was performed from all RNA using the Mint cDNA synthesis kit, with priming by a TRBC-specific oligonucleotide. All cDNA was treated with uracil-DNA glycosylase and then went through a first 18-cycle PCR with the universal primers M1SS and BC2_uni_R. In the paper's pipeline: For normalization, 1 million high-quality reads were randomly selected from each sample, with every read carrying a distinct molecular identifier. Instead of being binned into consensus sequences, reads with shared molecular identifiers were discarded. CDR3 identification, clonotype clustering and error correction used MiTCR with a Q25 quality threshold and the strictest error-elimination algorithm. A nonparametric unseen species model with Euler transformation was used to estimate a lower bound on total TCR beta diversity. The public reads were reanalyzed by TCRdb: fastp trimming at Q25, MiXCR alignment, in-frame beta chains only. Entries that share a CDR3 protein sequence are merged under the most common genes and DNA. TCRdb, not the authors, supplied the V and J calls. This sample gives around 1,800,000 distinct CDR3 sequences in total; 35% to 50% of them show up just once. Together, the top ten hold 23% of the sample.

Systemically healthy Caucasian individuals from Russia, 35 to 40 in total and aged roughly 6 to 100 years, were included as donors. Each donor gave ten milliliters of peripheral blood, drawn into EDTA-treated Vacutainer tubes. Ficoll-Paque density-gradient centrifugation was used to isolate PBMCs, with at least 7 million obtained per sample. Total RNA was extracted from PBMCs with Trizol reagent, with at least 5 micrograms obtained per sample. For every donor, an aliquot of PBMCs went through flow cytometry to measure the percentages of naive CD45RAhigh/CD27high T cells. This sequence was found in a human donor in good health. The sample taken for sequencing was blood. The rearrangement combines TRBV4-1 with TRBJ2-5; the D call is possibly TRBD1 or TRBD2, each sharing 5 bases. The DNA sequence is given as TGCGCCAGCAGCGTCTACCGGGGCCCTCAGGAGACCCAGTACTTC. It specifies CASSVYRGPQETQYF.